This T cell receptor beta chain was recorded in a study of T-cell reconstitution after alpha-beta-depleted transplantation in children. Study conclusions and caveats: Surviving recipient T cells and thymic progenitors produced the high day-60 TCRbeta diversity seen in some patients. T-cell counts and diversity were attributed mostly to newly produced T cells one year after transplant.

A library of TCRbeta sequences, prepared with unique molecular identifiers, was generated. TCRdb re-derived calls from the PCR reads in MiXCR, one entry per CDR3 protein. The table has some 600,000 distinct CDR3 sequences, over 10% seen once; the top ten hold 2% to 2.5%. This CDR3 region has 16 residues. The J segment lost 5 bases and the V segment lost 5 bases, leaving 16 bases of the junction unmatched. The germline gives CDR1 SGHNT, CDR2 YYREEE (reference sequence). About this clonotype itself: Its antigen is as yet unknown.

The receptor comes from a male patient younger than 18 who had a stem cell transplant for acute myeloid leukemia, so the T cells may come from the graft donor. The genes are TRBV5-4 and TRBJ2-7, with 7 bases lining up with TRBD1. The specimen comprised PBMCs, mostly from graft donor cells, sampled 360 days after TCRalphabeta/CD19-depleted stem cell transplant. The CDR3 loop is CASSFIGRQGVNEQYF. CDR3 in DNA: TGTGCCAGCAGTTTCATTGGGAGACAGGGTGTCAACGAGCAGTACTTC.